The 21 T cell receptor beta chains below come from one sample, sequenced in a study of shared clonotypes between healthy human individuals. Profiling relied on immunoSEQ multiplex PCR, and the TCRdb table lists in-frame clones only, not all of them. The sample shows roughly 2.6 million clones, 90% to 95% of them seen only once. Sequencing was done on a sample of naive CD4+ T cells sorted from blood. As to subset: CD45RA+ positively selected. The receptors were sampled from a man between 18 and 29 years old in good health.

This chain connects TRBV7-8 to TRBJ1-3, with D unclear. CDR1 and CDR2 from the germline V gene are SGHVS and FQNEAQ. V shed 5 bases and J shed 4 bases, with 9 bases lying between them. This CDR3 comprises 13 residues. In nucleotides, the CDR3 is TGTGCCAGCAGCCCCGGAAGGGGAAACACCATATATTTT. This translates into CASSPGRGNTIYF.

V usage is TRBV6-4 and J usage is TRBJ1-1; 12 positions match TRBD1. Germline trimming cut 6 bases from V and 8 bases from J; bases unmatched to any gene: 10. The CDR3 totals 15 residues. Germline V gene data show CDR1 as MRHNA and CDR2 as SNTAGT. The CDR3 nucleotides read TGTGCCAGCAGGGGACAGGGGGCAGGTATAGAGGAAGCTTTCTTT. This sequence encodes CASRGQGAGIEEAFF.

This clone was counted a single time. V is TRBV5-1 and J is TRBJ2-2; no reliable D call. Germline V gives CDR1 SGHRS, CDR2 YFSETQ. V shed 3 bases and J shed 0 bases, with 12 bases lying between them. The CDR3 extends over 16 amino acids. The CDR3 protein is CASSSGREANTGELFF. The DNA for the CDR3 is TGCGCCAGCAGCTCCGGACGAGAAGCGAACACCGGGGAGCTGTTTTTT.

The chain joins TRBV4-1 to TRBJ1-2; no definite D call. Trimming removed 0 bases from V and 4 bases from J, with 9 bases in between. The CDR3 runs to 14 residues. Per the germline V gene, CDR1 is MGHRA and CDR2 is YSYEKL. The CDR3 reads CASSQEAVSYGYTF. The CDR3 DNA reads as TGCGCCAGCAGCCAAGAAGCCGTAAGCTATGGCTACACCTTC.

This clone was found a few times. The rearrangement links TRBV30 to TRBJ1-5; the D is unclear. Trimming pared 0 bases from V and 7 bases from J, leaving 19 bases between. The germline CDR1 and CDR2 sequences are GTSNPN and SVGIG (reference sequence). The CDR3 totals 16 residues. CDR3 sequence: CAWSVLGSAGGQPQHF. CDR3 nucleotides: TGTGCCTGGAGTGTACTTGGGAGTGCGGGAGGGCAGCCCCAGCATTTT.

This sequence joins TRBV28 and TRBJ1-1; 8 bases line up with TRBD1. The CDR3 is 16 amino acids. Trimming took 2 bases from V and 0 from J; bases not matched to a gene: 5. Germline CDR1 is MDHEN and CDR2 is SYDVKM. Here the CDR3 reads CASSLPQGAMNTEAFF. DNA for the CDR3: TGTGCCAGCAGTTTACCGCAGGGGGCGATGAACACTGAAGCTTTCTTT.

The CDR3 here is CASSTGVGSTEAFF. CDR3 sequence (DNA): TGTGCCAGCAGCACCGGGGTAGGGTCGACTGAAGCTTTCTTT. The chain couples TRBV9 to TRBJ1-1; D not certain. Germline assignment: CDR1 SGDLS and CDR2 YYNGEE. V was cut by 4 bases and J by 5 bases, with 15 bases left in between. CDR3 size: 14 residues.

As regards this clone: The sample has other DNA sequences that encode this CDR3 too. V and J are TRBV7-2 and TRBJ2-3; D call uncertain. The CDR3 has 14 amino acids. The V end lost 2 bases, the J end lost 0 bases, and 6 bases lay between the germline ends. Germline V gene sequence: CDR1 SGHTA, CDR2 FQGNSA. CDR3 region: CASSLWASTDTQYF. The CDR3 region has the DNA TGTGCCAGCAGCTTATGGGCTAGCACAGATACGCAGTATTTT. The whole variable domain, remainder taken from reference TRBV7-2 and TRBJ2-3, is GAGVSQSPSNKVTEKGKDVELRCDPISGHTALYWYRQSLGQGLEFLIYFQGNSAPDKSGLPSDRFSAERTGGSVSTLTIQRTQQEDSAVYLCASSLWASTDTQYFGPGTRLTVL.

The CDR3 nucleotides are TGTGCCAGCAGGGGAGTAAGGGGCCGCCAAGAGACCCAGTACTTC. It is translated as CASRGVRGRQETQYF. V gene TRBV28 combines with J gene TRBJ2-5; D may be TRBD1 or TRBD2 (5 bases each). CDR3 length: 15 residues. V shed 6 bases and J shed 1 base, with 15 bases lying between them. Germline-derived CDR1 and CDR2 are MDHEN and SYDVKM. The whole variable domain, filled in from reference TRBV28 and TRBJ2-5, reads DVKVTQSSRYLVKRTGEKVFLECVQDMDHENMFWYRQDPGLGLRLIYFSYDVKMKEKGDIPEGYSVSREKKERFSLILESASTNQTSMYLCASRGVRGRQETQYFGPGTRLLVL.

A single count supports this clone. The rearrangement links TRBV5-5 to TRBJ2-1; D gene ambiguous. The CDR3 covers 12 residues. V lost 2 bases and J 5 bases, leaving 5 bases between the germline ends. The V gene's germline CDR1 is SGHKS and CDR2 YYEKEE (reference sequence). This chain's CDR3 is CASSLRNNEQFF. The CDR3 nucleotides are TGTGCCAGCAGCTTAAGGAACAATGAGCAGTTCTTC.

This chain links TRBV5-1 with TRBJ1-3; TRBD1 matches at 9 bases. The junction had 10 bases not matched to a gene; V was cut back by 3 bases and J by 0 bases. Germline CDR1 SGHRS, CDR2 YFSETQ. The CDR3 totals 18 residues. The CDR3 coding sequence is TGCGCCAGCAGCTACGCAGGAACAGGGGGCTTCTCTGGAAACACCATATATTTT. Translation: CASSYAGTGGFSGNTIYF. Looking up the rest from reference TRBV5-1 and TRBJ1-3 gives the full variable domain: KAGVTQTPRYLIKTRGQQVTLSCSPISGHRSVSWYQQTPGQGLQFLFEYFSETQRNKGNFPGRFSGRQFSNSRSEMNVSTLELGDSALYLCASSYAGTGGFSGNTIYFGEGSWLTVV.

For this clone: The junction shows a germline mismatch at one end, possibly a read error. The V gene is TRBV30, the J gene TRBJ1-2; D is possibly TRBD1 (5 bases). The CDR3 is 14 residues long. Germline loops: CDR1 GTSNPN, CDR2 SVGIG (reference sequence). The CDR3 coding sequence is TGTGCCGGGAGGGGACGGAGCTCTAACTATGGCTACACCTTC. It is translated as CAGRGRSSNYGYTF.

The genes are TRBV6-5 and TRBJ2-7; TRBD1 matches 10 bases. The germline V gene has CDR1 MNHEY and CDR2 SVGAGI. The CDR3 contains 13 residues. Trimming cost V 6 bases and J 6 bases; bases outside gene matches: 5. CDR3 protein: CASSRDRGSEQYF. CDR3 in DNA: TGTGCCAGCAGCCGGGACAGGGGAAGCGAGCAGTACTTC.

V usage is TRBV30 and J usage is TRBJ1-5; 8 bases match TRBD1. Germline lookup yields CDR1 GTSNPN and CDR2 SVGIG (reference sequence). This CDR3 spans 14 amino acids. After removal of 2 bases from V and 6 bases from J, the junction contained 6 bases not matched to a gene. The CDR3 protein is CAWSTGQGSQPQHF. In nucleotides, the CDR3 is TGTGCCTGGAGTACCGGACAGGGATCTCAGCCCCAGCATTTT.

The chain combines TRBV18 with TRBJ2-2; 9 nucleotides align to TRBD2. With 1 base clipped from V and 0 bases from J, the junction kept 9 bases outside the gene matches. The CDR3 is 19 residues long. The germline V gene has CDR1 KGHSH and CDR2 LQKENI. The CDR3 DNA is TGTGCCAGCTCACCACTGGCTCTAGCGGGGTCCTCGAACACCGGGGAGCTGTTTTTT. Translation: CASSPLALAGSSNTGELFF.

For this clone: The identical CDR3 is also encoded by other nucleotide sequences in the sample. This chain joins TRBV5-1 and TRBJ2-7; no reliable D call. This CDR3 region has 15 residues. V dropped 0 bases and J dropped 1 base, with 11 bases sitting between them. The germline V gene has CDR1 SGHRS and CDR2 YFSETQ. CDR3 in amino acids: CASSLGQTSSYEQYF. DNA of the CDR3: TGCGCCAGCAGCTTGGGTCAGACCTCATCCTACGAGCAGTACTTC.

The V call is TRBV28, the J call TRBJ1-2; 10 positions agree with TRBD1. V gave up 7 bases and J gave up 7 bases; unmatched junction bases: 12. The CDR3 covers 15 residues. Germline-derived CDR1 and CDR2 are MDHEN and SYDVKM. The CDR3 protein is CASTRPGQGIPGYTF. For the CDR3, the DNA is TGTGCCAGCACCCGACCGGGACAGGGGATTCCTGGCTACACCTTC.

The chain carries TRBV30 and TRBJ1-5, with D perhaps matching TRBD1 (5 bases). The CDR3 is 14 residues long. V dropped 2 bases and J dropped 8 bases, with 16 bases sitting between them. From germline, CDR1 is GTSNPN and CDR2 SVGIG (reference sequence). The CDR3 reads CAWSRSGRPEPQHF. DNA of the CDR3: TGTGCCTGGAGTCGGTCGGGGCGTCCGGAGCCCCAGCATTTT.

V usage is TRBV6-1 and J usage is TRBJ2-7; 9 bases are shared with TRBD1. Germline V gene lookup returns CDR1 MNHNS and CDR2 SASEGT. With V trimmed by 11 bases and J by 4 bases, 12 bases remained unmatched. There are 14 residues in the CDR3. The CDR3 DNA follows: TGTGCCTCCGGGAGACAGGGGGTACGGTACGAGCAGTACTTC. Encoded protein: CASGRQGVRYEQYF.

The gene calls are TRBV30 and TRBJ2-5, with 9 positions matching TRBD1. The J call may be in error: the DNA end matches TRBJ2-7 better. The CDR3 runs to 18 residues. CDR1 and CDR2 from the germline V gene are GTSNPN and SVGIG (reference sequence). The DNA of the CDR3 is TGTGCCTGGAGCCAGGACAGGACAGGGGTCCTACGGTCCTACGAGCAGTACTTC. Its translation: CAWSQDRTGVLRSYEQYF.

The chain combines TRBV7-9 with TRBJ1-2, with 8 nucleotides matching TRBD1. CDR1 is SEHNR, CDR2 FQNEAQ, per germline (reference sequence). This CDR3 has 14 amino acids. V was clipped by 5 bases and J by 2 bases; unmatched bases: 4. Here the CDR3 reads CASSVRDRNYGYTF. The CDR3, as DNA: TGTGCCAGCAGCGTCCGGGACAGGAACTATGGCTACACCTTC.